These 4 T cell receptor beta chains were sequenced from one sample in a study of T cells in Graves' hyperthyroidism and ophthalmopathy. RNA transcripts gave rise to amplified TCR beta CDR3 regions. HTBI primers drove first-round RT-PCR of the TCR CDR3. MiXCR was run by TCRdb on the multiplex PCR reads, yielding one entry per CDR3 protein. The repertoire has a few hundred thousand distinct CDR3 sequences, approximately 14% of them found once; the top ten carry approximately 7.5%. Material: blood. Source of these receptors: a woman aged 18-30 years with Graves' hyperthyroidism.

In its sample, this clonotype was seen many times. The chain carries TRBV27 and TRBJ1-1; no definite D call. The V gene lost 2 bases and the J gene lost 1 base, with 5 bases spanning the gap. The germline V gene encodes CDR1 MNHEY and CDR2 SMNVEV (reference sequence). The CDR3 runs 13 residues. CDR3 nucleotides: TGTGCCAGCAGTTTAACAGAGAACACTGAAGCTTTCTTT. Protein product: CASSLTENTEAFF.

At least ten counts were recorded for this clonotype. This rearrangement joins TRBV12-3 or TRBV12-4 to TRBJ2-3; unclear D gene. V shed 10 bases and J shed 2 bases, with 16 bases lying between them. The CDR3 contains 14 residues. The CDR3 region has the DNA TGTGCCACCCTACTTATGGCAGACACAGATACGCAGTATTTT. Translated: CATLLMADTDTQYF.

There are many counts of this clonotype. The genes are TRBV3-1 and TRBJ2-7; TRBD2 might be the D (6 bases). Per germline, CDR1 LGHDT and CDR2 YNNKEL (reference sequence). V was clipped by 1 base and J by 3 bases, with 16 bases between them. The CDR3 length is 16 residues. In DNA, the CDR3 is TGTGCCAGCAGCCAAGCTGGCGGGGCTAGGGACTACGAGCAGTACTTC. Its protein is CASSQAGGARDYEQYF.

In regard to this clonotype: This may come from a read error, since a much larger clone is one base off. The chain couples TRBV28 to TRBJ1-2, with D unclear. Trimming cost V 8 bases and J 7 bases, with 14 bases left between them. The length of the CDR3 is 12 residues. The germline V gene encodes CDR1 MDHEN and CDR2 SYDVKM. The CDR3 region has the DNA TGTGCCAGCGGTCTACTAACGAGTGGCTACACCTTC. The encoded protein is CASGLLTSGYTF.